The 5 T cell receptor beta chains given below trace back to one sample, sequenced in a study of CD8 T cells in ankylosing spondylitis (dated by TCRdb to 2016 to 2017). The full study reports these points: Blood from ankylosing spondylitis patients appeared to be characterized by a TCR beta motif composed of several highly homologous amino acid variants.

These receptors' antigens are unknown. The library was generated by 5' RACE. The listed sequencing device is Illumina HiSeq 2500. The raw public reads went through TCRdb reprocessing: fastp at Q25, MiXCR clone calling, in-frame beta chains kept. Entries that share a CDR3 protein sequence are merged under the most common genes and DNA. The sample table holds some 840,000 distinct CDR3 sequences, of which about 12% were seen once. More than 0.5% of the sample comes from the top ten. The source material was blood, either unsorted or a sorted T cell fraction (not recorded which). The origin of the receptors is a male donor with ankylosing spondylitis.

This CDR3 reads CASMDSGANVLTF. In nucleotides, the CDR3 is TGTGCCAGCATGGACTCTGGGGCCAACGTCCTGACTTTC. The rearrangement links TRBV12-3 or TRBV12-4 to TRBJ2-6; D unclear. The CDR3 consists of 13 residues. V was shortened by 7 bases and J by 0 bases, with 4 bases between the two germline ends.

This clonotype came up a few times. The rearrangement links TRBV20-1 to TRBJ2-1, with a weak D call TRBD2 (7 bases). CDR1 is DFQATT and CDR2 is SNEGSKA in the germline V gene (reference sequence). V dropped 1 base and J dropped 4 bases, with 11 bases sitting between them. The CDR3 length is 14 residues. CDR3 residues: CSARAGGGYNEQFF. DNA for the CDR3: TGCAGTGCTAGAGCGGGGGGCGGGTACAATGAGCAGTTCTTC.

This clonotype was observed a handful of times. This sequence joins TRBV7-2 and TRBJ2-3, with TRBD2 matching over 8 bases. This CDR3 region has 15 residues. Germline CDR1 reads SGHTA; CDR2 reads FQGNSA. V lost 2 bases, J lost 5 bases, and 6 bases stayed unmatched. This CDR3 is CASSLQSGGGDTQYF. CDR3 nucleotide sequence: TGTGCCAGCAGCTTACAGTCGGGGGGGGGAGATACGCAGTATTTT.

The J gene is TRBJ2-7, the V gene TRBV10-3; D is perhaps TRBD2 (5 bases). The CDR3 loop spans 14 amino acids. Per the germline V gene, CDR1 is ENHRY and CDR2 is SYGVKD. V was shortened by 3 bases and J by 0 bases, with 9 bases between the two germline ends. The CDR3 nucleotides are TGTGCCATCAGTGATTTGAGGGTCTCCTACGAGCAGTACTTC. Translation gives CAISDLRVSYEQYF.

The sample holds many counts of this clonotype. The chain is built from TRBV28 and TRBJ2-5; the D gene is possibly TRBD2 (5 bases). V dropped 2 bases and J dropped 4 bases, with 14 bases sitting between them. The germline CDR1 and CDR2 sequences are MDHEN and SYDVKM. CDR3 length: 15 residues. The CDR3 coding sequence is TGTGCCAGCAGTTTACGGACGGGATGGTTAGAGACCCAGTACTTC. Translating gives CASSLRTGWLETQYF.